This TCR beta chain was sequenced during a study of monozygotic twins with inflammatory bowel disease. TCRdb re-called the 5' RACE reads and gives one entry per CDR3 protein, without DNA. The sample holds 400,000 or so distinct CDR3 sequences. Germline assignment: CDR1 MNHEY and CDR2 SVGAGI. CDR3 size: 14 residues. What was sequenced was blood. V and J are TRBV6-5 and TRBJ1-5. The receptor comes from a human donor with ulcerative colitis or Crohn's disease, or a healthy co-twin of an affected twin (not recorded which). The CDR3 spells CASSLGMSNQPQHF.